The 18 T cell receptor beta chains reported below all come from one sample, sequenced in a study of CXCR3-negative and CXCR3-positive naive CD8 T cells. The libraries of TRB cDNA were constructed through 5' RACE using UMI labels. Using the 5' RACE reads, TCRdb records one entry per CDR3 protein without DNA. The sample table sets out 100,000 to 150,000 distinct CDR3 sequences. Input material: naive CXCR3- CD8+ T cells from blood. Documented subset: CD45RO-CCR7+CD27+CD95- naive CD8+ T cells lacking CXCR3 (TNR3-). All receptors come from a human donor in good health. Some clones in this sample may be carry-over from other donors' samples.

The V gene is TRBV4-3, the J gene TRBJ2-1; TCRdb reports TRBD2, a call that lacks DNA to check it against. CDR3 length: 17 amino acids. The V gene's germline CDR1 is LGHNA and CDR2 YSLEER. CDR3 sequence: CASSHGLAGGPYNEQFF.

The chain combines TRBV15 with TRBJ1-4; the TCRdb call, TRBD1, lacks DNA for checking. This CDR3 is 14 amino acids long. The germline V gene encodes CDR1 LNHNV and CDR2 YYDKDF (reference sequence). The CDR3 protein is CATSRNRAKEKLFF.

The rearrangement uses TRBV27 and TRBJ1-5; there is no DNA to check the TCRdb D call of TRBD1. The CDR3 contains 14 residues. CDR1 and CDR2 from the germline V gene are MNHEY and SMNVEV (reference sequence). The CDR3 loop reads CASSLGGKGQPQHF.

The rearrangement joins TRBV7-9 to TRBJ2-5; TCRdb selects TRBD1, and the lack of DNA leaves this call unchecked. CDR1 is SEHNR, CDR2 FQNEAQ, per germline (reference sequence). This CDR3 has 13 residues. The CDR3: CASWTARTETQYF.

The chain employs TRBV4-2 and TRBJ1-5. In germline, CDR1 is LGHNA, CDR2 YNFKEQ. There are 14 residues in the CDR3. CDR3 in amino acids: CASSQGTAGQPQHF.

The chain combines TRBV7-2 with TRBJ2-3; TCRdb outputs TRBD2, but without DNA this stays unchecked. This CDR3 comprises 20 residues. CDR1 and CDR2 (germline): SGHTA, FQGNSA. The CDR3 sequence is CASSSPMAGGPFRIADTQYF.

The V gene is TRBV27, the J gene TRBJ2-4; the TCRdb call, TRBD2, lacks DNA for checking. The V gene's germline CDR1 is MNHEY and CDR2 SMNVEV (reference sequence). This CDR3 has 12 residues. CDR3 protein: CASSWEGYIQYF.

The chain recombines TRBV20-1 with TRBJ2-7. CDR1 and CDR2 from the germline V gene are DFQATT and SNEGSKA (reference sequence). This CDR3 has 11 amino acids. CDR3 loop: CSARDSHEQYF.

V and J are TRBV28 and TRBJ2-3. This CDR3 spans 13 amino acids. CDR1 and CDR2 (germline): MDHEN, SYDVKM. CDR3 region: CASSFVVSDTQYF.

The rearrangement joins TRBV5-1 to TRBJ2-7; TCRdb reports TRBD1, a call that lacks DNA to check it against. CDR3 length equals 13 residues. The germline gives CDR1 SGHRS, CDR2 YFSETQ. The CDR3 spells CASAGTRSYEQYF.

This sequence joins TRBV21-1 and TRBJ2-5; TCRdb proposes TRBD1, but this gene call is untestable without DNA. TRBV21-1 is an annotated pseudogene. The CDR3 has 16 amino acids. The CDR3: CASSKPGQGTQETQYF.

This chain connects TRBV7-9 to TRBJ2-7; with no DNA, the TCRdb D assignment of TRBD1 cannot be verified. The germline CDR1 and CDR2 sequences are SEHNR and FQNEAQ (reference sequence). The CDR3 consists of 14 residues. CDR3 sequence reads: CASSDRDRDYEQYF.

The genes are TRBV19 and TRBJ2-3; the TRBD1 assignment by TCRdb is unverifiable without DNA. CDR1 is LNHDA, CDR2 SQIVND, per germline (reference sequence). The CDR3 is 17 amino acids. The CDR3 here is CASSIGSGGLGTDTQYF.

The V call is TRBV5-1, the J call TRBJ2-2. Germline values: CDR1 SGHRS, CDR2 YFSETQ. The CDR3 has 13 amino acids. The CDR3 loop reads CASSLDLAGELFF.

The gene calls are TRBV4-3 and TRBJ2-7; TCRdb gives TRBD1 as the D gene, but with no DNA this cannot be confirmed. Germline V gene sequence: CDR1 LGHNA, CDR2 YSLEER. CDR3 length: 19 residues. The CDR3 reads CASSQVYLQDPERSYEQYF.

The gene calls are TRBV29-1 and TRBJ2-1; the D gene TCRdb calls, TRBD2, cannot be checked with no DNA. The germline V gene encodes CDR1 SQVTM and CDR2 ANQGSEA. The CDR3 extends over 12 amino acids. The chain's CDR3 is CSVDPPEGIEFF.

The chain joins TRBV4-2 to TRBJ1-1; TCRdb designates TRBD1, a call that cannot be tested without DNA. Germline lookup yields CDR1 LGHNA and CDR2 YNFKEQ. CDR3 length: 14 residues. Here the CDR3 reads CASSQPTGNTEAFF.

This sequence joins TRBV19 and TRBJ1-1. The CDR3 length is 14 residues. Germline-derived CDR1 and CDR2 are LNHDA and SQIVND (reference sequence). The CDR3 loop reads CASIIGGSNTEAFF. Full variable domain (remainder filled in from reference TRBV19 and TRBJ1-1): DGGITQSPKYLFRKEGQNVTLSCEQNLNHDAMYWYRQDPGQGLRLIYYSQIVNDFQKGDIAEGYSVSREKKESFPLTVTSAQKNPTAFYLCASIIGGSNTEAFFGQGTRLTVV.